This T cell receptor (beta chain) came from a study of molecular identifiers for immune sequencing clone quantification (dated by TCRdb to between 2017 and 2018). Regarding the complete study: For a replicate experiment, RNA from approximately 20,000 or 100,000 naive CD8 T cells was divided into five aliquots, and four of the five aliquots were sequenced. This methods study benchmarked molecular-identifier clustering-based TCR repertoire sequencing (MIDCIRS) and TCR RNA copy counting, using CD8 T cells to do so.

CDR1 and CDR2 are drawn from the germline V gene (reference sequence): LNHDA, SQIVND. Its CDR3 holds 15 amino acids, cysteine through phenylalanine. Only CDR3 DNA remains: 45 bases, in frame from the first base. The V end loses 3 bases and the J end loses 2 bases, and a stretch of 13 bases separates them. Naive CD8 T cell libraries were made from about 20,000 to 1,000,000 sorted cells using 10%, 30% or 50% of purified RNA. On a BD FACSAria II, naive CD8 T cells were FACS-sorted as CD8+CD4-CCR7+CD45RA+ and collected into RLT Plus buffer. Ten to eleven TCR copies' worth of Jurkat RNA were spiked into roughly 19,000-1,000,000 naive CD8 T cell samples to test detection sensitivity. CD8 T cells were enriched with RosetteSep CD8+ T Cell Enrichment Cocktail and Ficoll-Paque, followed by ACK red cell lysis. Libraries came from PCR. Sequencing used a NextSeq 500. Bulk TCR libraries were generated as previously described, with the TCR primers listed in Table S5 used. Purification of total RNA was performed with the Qiagen AllPrep DNA/RNA kit. Reads from multiple sequencing runs of the same library were pooled before analysis. Under the source paper's analysis protocol: Reads were retained only if an exact TCR constant sequence was present, and the retained reads were trimmed to 150 nt and grouped according to their 12-nt molecular barcodes. Reads within each barcode group were sub-clustered using a 15% Levenshtein threshold, and quality-weighted consensus sequences were constructed for each RNA molecule. Non-functional sequences were removed, as were lower-count sequences one edit away from another. Based on a fit of two negative binomial distributions, barcode sub-clusters having less than 20% of the maximum read count were discarded. TCRdb handled the public reads itself, with Q25 trimming in fastp and clone calling in MiXCR, and kept productive beta chains. Under each unique CDR3 protein, matching rows form one entry showing the most common genes and DNA. The V and J calls follow TCRdb's processing rather than the paper's. The sample includes more than 550,000 distinct CDR3 sequences, with around 25% observed a single time. The ten largest clonotypes hold about 0.73% of the sample.

Summary of the overall study and its limitations: Highly expanded clone sizes could be underestimated because identical TCR molecules may share a barcode. Modeling estimated about 3.3 recovered TCR RNA copies per cell, compared with 8.5 to 10 by digital PCR, which implies 30% to 35% capture efficiency. Even against a background of some 920,000 naive CD8 T cells, spiked-in Jurkat TCR RNA amounting to a single cell's worth was reported to be detectable. Without barcode sub-clustering, chimeric consensus sequences inflated TCR diversity; chimeras reached as high as 47%. In CMV-specific effector cells, clones with more than 20 RNA copies accounted for over 97% of molecules, whereas in naive cells such clones accounted for under 1%. The naive libraries included spiked-in Jurkat TCR RNA (roughly ten copies' worth), and this Jurkat TCR RNA is not part of the donor repertoire.

This clonotype was observed a handful of times. What antigen it recognizes has not been identified. The input lacks base qualities; no much larger clone sits a single base away. The sequenced sample consisted of naive CD8+ T cells from blood, with Jurkat cell RNA spiked in. The label giving this sample's cell subset or site can be read as: FACS-sorted CD8+CD4-CCR7+CD45RA+ naive T cells. This clonotype was sampled from a human donor in good health. Some libraries in this study had Jurkat cell RNA spiked in. The receptor chain draws on TRBV19 and TRBJ1-1; there is no confident call for the D gene. CDR3 protein: CASSIYSAGNTEAFF. The DNA sequence is TGTGCCAGTAGTATCTATTCGGCGGGTAACACTGAAGCTTTCTTT.